The 8 T cell receptor beta chains below were found in one sample sequenced in a study of identical twins. One entry per CDR3 protein, called by TCRdb with MiXCR from the 5' RACE reads. The sample has over 200,000 distinct CDR3 sequences; under 12% are singletons. The specimen sequenced was memory T cells sorted from blood. The receptor set was obtained from a man between 50 and 59 years old in good health.

This chain joins TRBV10-3 and TRBJ2-7, with D perhaps matching TRBD2 (6 bases). Trimming stripped 4 bases from V and 2 bases from J, with 15 bases between. CDR1 ENHRY and CDR2 SYGVKD come from the germline V gene. There are 15 residues in the CDR3. The CDR3 here is CAISGRGAITYEQYF. In DNA, the CDR3 is TGTGCCATCAGTGGACGCGGGGCTATTACCTACGAGCAGTACTTC.

This clonotype showed up just a few times. This chain connects TRBV7-2 to TRBJ2-5, with D perhaps being TRBD1 or TRBD2 (5 bases each). The V gene lost 5 bases and the J gene lost 1 base, with 14 bases spanning the gap. This CDR3 contains 15 residues. Germline V gene lookup returns CDR1 SGHTA and CDR2 FQGNSA. The CDR3 spells CASSPGGRVQETQYF. The CDR3 DNA reads TGTGCCAGCAGCCCAGGAGGCAGGGTCCAAGAGACCCAGTACTTC.

This clonotype was counted many times. The rearrangement joins TRBV14 to TRBJ1-2, with D unresolved. CDR3 length: 15 residues. Germline CDR1 and CDR2: SGHDN and FVKESK. Trimming pared 4 bases from V and 4 bases from J, leaving 16 bases between. CDR3 in DNA: TGTGCCAGCAGCCCTTTGTCGACTGGCATCTATGGCTACACCTTC. Translation gives CASSPLSTGIYGYTF.

This clonotype was found many times. The rearrangement joins TRBV6-2 or TRBV6-3 to TRBJ1-1; no reliable D call. Germline V lookup: CDR1 MNHEY, CDR2 SVGEGT. The V end lost 7 bases, the J end lost 2 bases, and 8 bases lay between the germline ends. There are 12 residues in the CDR3. The CDR3: CASMGYNTEAFF. CDR3 bases: TGTGCCAGCATGGGTTACAACACTGAAGCTTTCTTT.

CDR3 DNA: TGTGCCAGCAGCCGTGATGTTGTGAACTATGGCTACACCTTC. It yields the protein CASSRDVVNYGYTF. V and J are TRBV7-9 and TRBJ1-2; no firm D call. CDR1 is SEHNR, CDR2 FQNEAQ, per germline (reference sequence). V dropped 5 bases and J dropped 2 bases, with 12 bases sitting between them. The CDR3 covers 14 residues.

This clonotype was seen at least ten times. The chain uses TRBV3-1 and TRBJ2-7; weak D call: TRBD1 (6 bases). Germline lookup yields CDR1 LGHDT and CDR2 YNNKEL (reference sequence). Trimming cost V 5 bases and J 3 bases, with 8 bases left between them. This CDR3 has 12 residues. For the CDR3, the DNA is TGTGCCAGCAGCGCGGACAGCTACGAGCAGTACTTC. Encoded protein: CASSADSYEQYF.

This clonotype was observed many times. This rearrangement joins TRBV28 to TRBJ2-5, with D possibly called TRBD1 or TRBD2 (7 bases each). V lost 2 bases and J 5 bases, leaving 18 bases between the germline ends. The CDR3 is made up of 16 amino acids. Germline CDR1 MDHEN, CDR2 SYDVKM. The chain's CDR3 is CASSLQGGGRRETQYF. In DNA form, the CDR3 reads TGTGCCAGCAGTTTACAGGGGGGGGGCCGCCGGGAGACCCAGTACTTC.

This clonotype was seen ten or more times. The V gene is TRBV27, the J gene TRBJ1-2; D is unclear. The germline V gene has CDR1 MNHEY and CDR2 SMNVEV (reference sequence). Trimming removed 5 bases at V and 1 base at J, with 11 bases between. This CDR3 is 14 amino acids long. Here the CDR3 DNA reads TGTGCCAGCAGTCCTAATGGGAATAACTATGGCTACACCTTC. Protein product: CASSPNGNNYGYTF.